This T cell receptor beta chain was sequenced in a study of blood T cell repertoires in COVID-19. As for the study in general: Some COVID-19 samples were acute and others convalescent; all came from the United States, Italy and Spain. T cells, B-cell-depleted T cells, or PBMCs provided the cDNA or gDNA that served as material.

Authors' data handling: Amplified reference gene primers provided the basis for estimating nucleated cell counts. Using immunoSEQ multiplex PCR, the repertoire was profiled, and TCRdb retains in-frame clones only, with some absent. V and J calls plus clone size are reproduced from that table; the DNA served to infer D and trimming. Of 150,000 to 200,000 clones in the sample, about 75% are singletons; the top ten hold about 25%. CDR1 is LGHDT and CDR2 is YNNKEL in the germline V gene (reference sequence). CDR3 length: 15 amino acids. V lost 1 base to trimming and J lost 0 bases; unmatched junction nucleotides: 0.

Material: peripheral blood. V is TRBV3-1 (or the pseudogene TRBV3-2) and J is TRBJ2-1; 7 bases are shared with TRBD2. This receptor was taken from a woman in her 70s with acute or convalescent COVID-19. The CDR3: CASSQGGSSYNEQFF. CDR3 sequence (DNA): TGTGCCAGCAGCCAAGGCGGGAGCTCCTACAATGAGCAGTTCTTC.